These 5 T cell receptor beta chains originate from one sample sequenced in a study of T cell responses to AZD1222 COVID-19 vaccine (dated by TCRdb to the early 2020s). The library was prepared using the immunoSEQ multiplex PCR assay. TCRdb carries this immuneACCESS record with in-frame sequences only. Its versions omit some clonotypes, under half of them owing to an unresolved V gene in the studies checked, with the rest unexplained. For this sample the table gives approximately 71,000 clones, of which 80% were detected only once. Clones ranked in the top ten supply roughly an eighth of the sample. The time point label on this specimen signifies: baseline before first vaccination. This sample comprised peripheral blood, obtained on day 0 of AZD1222 vaccination. These TCRs come from an adult in good health.

The rearrangement joins TRBV5-6 to TRBJ2-2; TRBD1 or TRBD2 may be the D gene (5 bases each). Germline V gene lookup returns CDR1 SGHDT and CDR2 YYEEEE. CDR3 length equals 16 residues. V dropped 2 bases and J dropped 2 bases, with 13 bases sitting between them. The chain's CDR3 is CASSFLTGANTGELFF. The DNA of the CDR3 is TGTGCCAGCAGCTTTCTGACCGGGGCCAACACCGGGGAGCTGTTTTTT. Filled out from reference TRBV5-6 and TRBJ2-2, the complete variable domain reads DAGVTQSPTHLIKTRGQQVTLRCSPKSGHDTVSWYQQALGQGPQFIFQYYEEEERQRGNFPDRFSGHQFPNYSSELNVNALLLGDSALYLCASSFLTGANTGELFFGEGSRLTVL.

J is TRBJ1-2 and V is TRBV19, with D possibly being TRBD1 (5 bases). V lost 4 bases and J 2 bases, leaving 14 bases between the germline ends. The germline V gene encodes CDR1 LNHDA and CDR2 SQIVND (reference sequence). This CDR3 spans 15 amino acids. The CDR3 DNA reads as TGTGCCAGTAGTAGTAGGGACGGACAAAACTATGGCTACACCTTC. As protein: CASSSRDGQNYGYTF. The whole variable domain, remainder taken from reference TRBV19 and TRBJ1-2, is DGGITQSPKYLFRKEGQNVTLSCEQNLNHDAMYWYRQDPGQGLRLIYYSQIVNDFQKGDIAEGYSVSREKKESFPLTVTSAQKNPTAFYLCASSSRDGQNYGYTFGSGTRLTVV.

The J gene is TRBJ1-1, the V gene TRBV7-6; no clear D gene. V lost 4 bases, J lost 1 base, and 7 bases lay in between. CDR3 length: 13 residues. Germline V lookup: CDR1 SGHVS, CDR2 FNYEAQ. The CDR3 DNA reads TGTGCCAGCAGCTCAACAGAGAACACTGAAGCTTTCTTT. Encoded protein: CASSSTENTEAFF.

This sequence joins TRBV6-5 and TRBJ1-1, with a weak D call TRBD1 (6 bases). Trimming left V 6 bases short and J 5 bases short, with 16 bases between. Germline V gene sequence: CDR1 MNHEY, CDR2 SVGAGI. The CDR3 contains 14 residues. The CDR3 DNA is TGTGCCAGCAGAGTCAGGGGCGATGTGACTGAAGCTTTCTTT. The encoded protein is CASRVRGDVTEAFF.

This chain connects TRBV7-9 to TRBJ2-7; D could derive from TRBD1 or TRBD2 (5 bases each). V lost 7 bases, J lost 4 bases, and 11 bases lay in between. The CDR3 spans 12 residues. Germline CDR1 SEHNR, CDR2 FQNEAQ (reference sequence). The CDR3 loop is CASTGTNYEQYF. The CDR3 region has the DNA TGTGCCAGCACTGGGACGAATTACGAGCAGTACTTC.